This T cell receptor beta chain was obtained from a study of Ad26.COV2.S vaccination and SARS-CoV-2 variants. The treatment is: about 20 received Ad26.COV2.S at low or high dose, single or two shots; several received placebo; per-sample allocation not given. Sampling was performed 63 days after the first vaccine or placebo injection. Data came from immunoSEQ multiplex PCR; TCRdb stores just in-frame clones and leaves some out. The repertoire holds about 480,000 clones, approximately 90% seen once, with roughly 13% in the top ten. The CDR3 length is 15 residues. Germline V gene sequence: CDR1 MNHEY, CDR2 SMNVEV (reference sequence). The V and J ends lost 4 bases and 4 bases respectively, with 16 bases between them.

The source of this sequence is a person between 18 and 65 years old who received the Ad26.COV2.S COVID-19 vaccine or a placebo. The chain links TRBV27 to TRBJ1-2; the D gene is possibly TRBD1 (6 bases). The source material was peripheral blood, sampled in a trial of Ad26.COV2.S vaccine versus placebo. The CDR3 nucleotides read TGTGCCAGCAGTTCTTTGGGGCAGGGGAGCTATGGCTACACCTTC. This sequence encodes CASSSLGQGSYGYTF.